This T cell receptor (beta chain) was retrieved from a study of OX40 agonist ivuxolimab in advanced cancers. About the research overall: Earlier treatment with anti-PD-1, anti-PD-L1 or anti-CTLA-4 was permitted, and about 40% had received some. Three patients got partial responses; one had hepatocellular carcinoma and two had cutaneous melanoma.

Clones were read by immunoSEQ multiplex PCR, and TCRdb kept only the in-frame ones, dropping some. The sample contains 45,000 to 55,000 clones, roughly 80% of which appear only once. No patient had autoimmune disease or received systemic immunosuppression. This CDR3 has 14 amino acids. V lost 11 bases to trimming and J lost 0 bases, with 13 bases between them. Germline V lookup: CDR1 SGHVS, CDR2 FNYEAQ. Material: CD4+ or CD8+ T cells sorted from blood, obtained in a trial of the OX40 agonist ivuxolimab. This TCR derives from an adult with an advanced solid tumor such as melanoma, head and neck, liver or kidney cancer. The chain employs TRBV7-6 and TRBJ1-4; D gene ambiguous. The chain's CDR3 is CASRLGATNEKLFF. The CDR3 coding sequence is TGTGCCTCGCGGCTCGGTGCAACTAATGAAAAACTGTTTTTT.